One and the same sample provided the 26 T cell receptor beta chains below, sequenced in a study of PD-1 blockade in classical Hodgkin lymphoma. The table came from immunoSEQ multiplex PCR; TCRdb's copy has only in-frame clones and leaves some out. The sample includes some 23,000 clones, around 64% of them seen just once. Relapse after autologous stem cell transplantation occurred in every patient, and brentuximab vedotin exposure varied. Specimen: peripheral blood mononuclear cells (PBMCs), collected at baseline. Receptors originate from a human donor with classical Hodgkin lymphoma.

The rearrangement joins TRBV6-5 to TRBJ1-6; 9 nucleotides line up with TRBD1. The CDR3 spans 15 residues. Trimming removed 2 bases from V and 10 bases from J; junction bases left unmatched: 6. Germline assignment: CDR1 MNHEY and CDR2 SVGAGI. The CDR3 bases are TGTGCCAGCAGTTACCAGGACAGGGGAGGCTCACCCCTCCACTTT. This gives the protein CASSYQDRGGSPLHF.

This rearrangement joins TRBV7-2 to TRBJ2-5, with a tentative D call TRBD1 (5 bases). The CDR3 is 13 residues long. Trimming took 5 bases from V and 4 from J, leaving 11 bases between them. Germline CDR1 and CDR2: SGHTA and FQGNSA. The CDR3 bases are TGTGCCAGCAGCCCCACGCAGGGAGAGACCCAGTACTTC. Amino acid sequence: CASSPTQGETQYF.

The J gene is TRBJ2-7, the V gene TRBV5-1, with 9 bases fitting TRBD2. This CDR3 region has 14 residues. The junction had 4 bases not matched to a gene; V was cut back by 0 bases and J by 6 bases. Germline lookup yields CDR1 SGHRS and CDR2 YFSETQ. The CDR3 loop reads CASSLGGTSSEQYF. DNA of the CDR3: TGCGCCAGCAGCTTGGGGGGGACTAGCTCCGAGCAGTACTTC. The full variable domain, rest sourced from reference TRBV5-1 and TRBJ2-7, is KAGVTQTPRYLIKTRGQQVTLSCSPISGHRSVSWYQQTPGQGLQFLFEYFSETQRNKGNFPGRFSGRQFSNSRSEMNVSTLELGDSALYLCASSLGGTSSEQYFGPGTRLTVT.

There are a few counts of this clone. The chain recombines TRBV28 with TRBJ2-5, with 9 bases matching TRBD2. The germline CDR1 and CDR2 sequences are MDHEN and SYDVKM. V trimming: 4 bases; J trimming: 0 bases; junction bases outside the gene matches: 3. The CDR3 extends over 15 amino acids. The CDR3: CASSWRGRDQETQYF. DNA of the CDR3: TGTGCCAGCAGTTGGCGCGGGAGGGACCAAGAGACCCAGTACTTC.

The chain links TRBV6-5 to TRBJ1-1; D might be TRBD1 (5 bases). The V end was cut by 6 bases, the J end by 5 bases, with 10 bases between. The germline gives CDR1 MNHEY, CDR2 SVGAGI. CDR3 length equals 12 residues. The chain's CDR3 is CASSFRGTEAFF. The CDR3 coding sequence is TGTGCCAGCAGCTTTCGGGGGACTGAAGCTTTCTTT.

This clone was observed a handful of times. The J gene is TRBJ2-5, the V gene TRBV29-1; 9 bases agree with TRBD1. Germline CDR1 SQVTM, CDR2 ANQGSEA. The CDR3 length is 17 residues. The V and J ends lost 3 bases and 5 bases, in that order; junction bases with no gene match: 16. Here the CDR3 DNA reads TGCAGCGTTGACCGGTCCGGGACAGGGTTCCCCCAGGAGACCCAGTACTTC. This codes for CSVDRSGTGFPQETQYF.

The J gene is TRBJ2-5, the V gene TRBV5-5; 9 bases are a match to TRBD2. This CDR3 region has 16 residues. Germline assignment: CDR1 SGHKS and CDR2 YYEKEE (reference sequence). V was clipped by 0 bases and J by 3 bases; unmatched bases: 6. Here the CDR3 reads CASSLEIAGAKETQYF. CDR3 in DNA: TGTGCCAGCAGCTTGGAGATAGCGGGAGCGAAAGAGACCCAGTACTTC.

The chain is built from TRBV7-2 and TRBJ2-7, with 7 bases lining up with TRBD1. V was clipped by 5 bases and J by 4 bases; unmatched bases: 8. This CDR3 region has 14 residues. In germline, CDR1 is SGHTA, CDR2 FQGNSA. In DNA form, the CDR3 reads TGTGCCAGCAGCCGAGACAGGGTAGGATACGAGCAGTACGTC. This sequence encodes CASSRDRVGYEQYV.

In its sample, this clone was seen a few times. J is TRBJ2-7 and V is TRBV6-1; 10 bases are a match to TRBD2. The CDR3 is 15 amino acids. V lost 2 bases to trimming and J lost 7 bases; unmatched junction nucleotides: 8. Germline-derived CDR1 and CDR2 are MNHNS and SASEGT. In DNA, the CDR3 is TGTGCCAGCAGTGAAAGAGCGGGAGGGCCGGAAGAGCAGTACTTC. It specifies CASSERAGGPEEQYF.

This clone was seen once. V gene TRBV28 combines with J gene TRBJ1-2; D unresolved. CDR1 MDHEN and CDR2 SYDVKM come from the germline V gene. CDR3 length equals 13 residues. The V and J ends lost 6 bases and 6 bases respectively, with 14 bases between them. As DNA, the CDR3 is TGTGCCAGCAGCCTATGGCCCGGAGATGGCTACACCTTC. Translating it yields CASSLWPGDGYTF.

The rearrangement uses TRBV6-5 and TRBJ2-7, with TRBD1 matching over 8 bases. This CDR3 spans 14 amino acids. J was trimmed by 6 bases and V by 5 bases; bases with no gene match: 9. From germline, CDR1 is MNHEY and CDR2 SVGAGI. CDR3 DNA sequence: TGTGCCAGCAGTACCCAGACAGGGGCGGGCGAGCAGTACTTC. This gives the protein CASSTQTGAGEQYF.

The chain couples TRBV7-8 to TRBJ2-2; 7 nucleotides line up with TRBD1. The CDR3 is made up of 14 amino acids. CDR1 is SGHVS and CDR2 is FQNEAQ in the germline V gene. V was clipped by 5 bases and J by 2 bases; unmatched bases: 2. The CDR3 sequence is CASSGTANTGELFF. The DNA for the CDR3 is TGTGCCAGCAGCGGGACAGCTAACACCGGGGAGCTGTTTTTT.

This sequence joins TRBV6-1 and TRBJ1-2, with 9 bases fitting TRBD1. The germline V gene has CDR1 MNHNS and CDR2 SASEGT. The CDR3 has 13 amino acids. J was trimmed by 8 bases and V by 6 bases; bases with no gene match: 7. Here the CDR3 reads CASRSHRGQGYTF. Here the CDR3 DNA reads TGTGCCAGCAGATCCCACAGGGGGCAAGGCTACACCTTC.

By share, this clone ranks as medium-sized. The chain uses TRBV19 and TRBJ1-6, with no clear D. V was clipped by 4 bases and J by 9 bases, with 10 bases between them. The germline V gene encodes CDR1 LNHDA and CDR2 SQIVND (reference sequence). The length of the CDR3 is 13 residues. As DNA, the CDR3 is TGTGCCAGTAGTACGCTGGGCTTTTCACCCCTCCACTTT. This gives the protein CASSTLGFSPLHF.

This clone was seen once. The chain links TRBV16 to TRBJ1-2; D unresolved. CDR3 length: 12 amino acids. CDR1 is KGHSY and CDR2 is FQNENV in the germline V gene. V lost 3 bases and J 8 bases, leaving 10 bases between the germline ends. The CDR3 spells CASSQESGGYTF. Written as DNA, the CDR3 is TGTGCCAGCAGCCAGGAGTCGGGAGGCTACACCTTC.

The V call is TRBV7-2, the J call TRBJ2-5, with no clear D. The CDR3 loop spans 11 amino acids. With 3 bases removed from V and 3 bases from J, the gap between germline ends came to 2 bases. CDR1 and CDR2 (germline): SGHTA, FQGNSA. CDR3 sequence: CASSLKETQYF. CDR3 DNA: TGTGCCAGCAGCTTGAAAGAGACCCAGTACTTC.

This clone is labeled medium-sized (0.01 to 0.1%). This chain uses TRBV11-2 with TRBJ1-1, with D perhaps matching TRBD1 (6 bases). In germline, CDR1 is SGHAT, CDR2 FQNNGV. The CDR3 length is 13 residues. V lost 4 bases, J lost 4 bases, and 10 bases lay in between. CDR3 in DNA: TGTGCCAGCAGCTGGGGACAATCCACTGAAGCTTTCTTT. Amino acid sequence: CASSWGQSTEAFF.

V gene TRBV29-1 combines with J gene TRBJ1-2; maybe TRBD1 (5 bases). The CDR3 length is 13 residues. V was cut by 4 bases and J by 7 bases, with 16 bases left in between. Germline assignment: CDR1 SQVTM and CDR2 ANQGSEA. CDR3 residues: CSVVGQALRGYTF. The DNA of the CDR3 is TGCAGCGTTGTGGGGCAGGCTCTTCGTGGCTACACCTTC.

The CDR3 region has the DNA TGTGCCAGCAGCAGCGCAGGGGGAGGACACAATGAGCAGTTCTTC. Translated, it gives CASSSAGGGHNEQFF. The rearrangement joins TRBV5-4 to TRBJ2-1; possible D gene TRBD1, 7 bases. Trimming took off 4 bases at V and 5 bases at J, with 16 bases between the two ends. The germline V gene has CDR1 SGHNT and CDR2 YYREEE (reference sequence). The CDR3 loop spans 15 amino acids.

This clone is judged medium-sized (0.01 to 0.1%). The chain couples TRBV27 to TRBJ2-7; D is possibly TRBD1 (7 bases). From germline, CDR1 is MNHEY and CDR2 SMNVEV (reference sequence). This CDR3 has 12 amino acids. Trimming left V 5 bases short and J 7 bases short, with 12 bases between. CDR3 protein: CASSPQGGEQYF. CDR3 DNA sequence: TGTGCCAGCAGTCCCCAGGGGGGAGAGCAGTACTTC.

This clone has more than one count but fewer than ten. CDR3 bases: TGTGCCAGCAGCCCATGGGACAGCCTGAACACTGAAGCTTTCTTT. Amino acids: CASSPWDSLNTEAFF. The V and J genes are TRBV5-5 and TRBJ1-1; 7 positions match TRBD1. The CDR3 spans 15 residues. V lost 4 bases and J lost 0; bases outside the gene matches: 6. Germline V gives CDR1 SGHKS, CDR2 YYEKEE (reference sequence). Combining the CDR3 with reference TRBV5-5 and TRBJ1-1 gives the whole variable domain DAGVTQSPTHLIKTRGQQVTLRCSPISGHKSVSWYQQVLGQGPQFIFQYYEKEERGRGNFPDRFSARQFPNYSSELNVNALLLGDSALYLCASSPWDSLNTEAFFGQGTRLTVV.

The chain carries TRBV7-8 and TRBJ2-2; D is possibly TRBD1 (5 bases). Per the germline V gene, CDR1 is SGHVS and CDR2 is FQNEAQ. The CDR3 totals 16 residues. Trimming shortened V by 2 bases and J by 8 bases, and 18 bases separated the two germline ends. This chain's CDR3 is CASSLRRQGITGELFF. DNA for the CDR3: TGTGCCAGCAGCTTAAGGCGGCAGGGAATCACGGGGGAGCTGTTTTTT. Full variable domain (remainder filled in from reference TRBV7-8 and TRBJ2-2): GAGVSQSPRYKVAKRGQDVALRCDPISGHVSLFWYQQALGQGPEFLTYFQNEAQLDKSGLPSDRFFAERPEGSVSTLKIQRTQQEDSAVYLCASSLRRQGITGELFFGEGSRLTVL.

The V gene is TRBV19, the J gene TRBJ1-2; D possibly corresponds to TRBD1 (6 bases). V was trimmed by 5 bases and J by 4 bases, leaving 20 bases between them. The CDR3 is 16 amino acids. Per the germline V gene, CDR1 is LNHDA and CDR2 is SQIVND (reference sequence). CDR3 in amino acids: CASSPLLGQISYGYTF. CDR3 coding DNA: TGTGCCAGTAGTCCTCTGCTGGGACAAATTTCCTATGGCTACACCTTC.

The CDR3 spells CASSELRDYGYTF. DNA for the CDR3: TGCGCCAGCAGTGAACTGCGGGACTATGGCTACACCTTC. The V gene is TRBV10-2, the J gene TRBJ1-2; D unclear. Trimming shortened V by 3 bases and J by 3 bases, and 8 bases separated the two germline ends. The CDR3 loop spans 13 amino acids. CDR1 is WSHSY and CDR2 is SAAADI in the germline V gene.

V and J are TRBV5-5 and TRBJ2-2; TRBD1 agrees at 9 bases. The CDR3 sequence is 16 residues long. Germline CDR1 and CDR2: SGHKS and YYEKEE (reference sequence). The ends lost 7 bases at V and 4 bases at J; junction bases unmatched: 11. The CDR3 loop reads CASGFVPGQGTGELFF. The CDR3 DNA reads as TGTGCCAGCGGATTCGTTCCGGGACAGGGCACCGGGGAGCTGTTTTTT.

This chain connects TRBV27 to TRBJ2-1, with D unresolved. V lost 6 bases and J 2 bases, leaving 14 bases between the germline ends. Germline loops: CDR1 MNHEY, CDR2 SMNVEV (reference sequence). This CDR3 has 15 amino acids. The chain's CDR3 is CASSLGDWTYNEQFF. CDR3 DNA: TGTGCCAGCAGCTTGGGTGACTGGACCTACAATGAGCAGTTCTTC.